This paragraph covers one T cell receptor beta chain sequence. What this receptor recognizes is not known. No much larger clonotype is one base removed from it; base qualities were not supplied. These data come from a study of T cell clones after liver transplantation (dated by TCRdb to between 2019 and 2020). Describing the broader study: The samples were obtained from ITN030ST, a randomized trial that attempted immunosuppression withdrawal within 2 years after liver transplantation. After a pre-transplant mixed lymphocyte reaction, TCRbeta sequencing was used to pinpoint donor-reactive T cell clones, which were subsequently tracked in post-transplant blood. As an antigen-independent comparator for the donor-reactive sequences, third party-reactive TCRbeta sequences from pre-transplant MLRs were identified as well. Of the eight recipients, a few were HCV-positive, while the remaining recipients had been transplanted for non-autoimmune, non-viral indications. The subjects received no induction therapy and were kept on standard immunosuppression until randomization at 12-24 months post-transplant. Tolerance meant complete immunosuppression withdrawal for at least one year without liver enzymes rising beyond twice the upper limit of normal. Blood samples were collected pre-transplant, pre-randomization before withdrawal, and post-randomization after either complete withdrawal or failed withdrawal. Of the 8 liver transplant recipients making up the studied cohort, 3 were classified as tolerant and 5 as non-tolerant.

Thawed unstimulated PBMCs were stained for CD3, CD4 and CD8 and FACS-sorted into CD3+CD4+ and CD3+CD8+ populations. Randomization to immunosuppression withdrawal applied to every one of the 8 studied subjects. The Qiagen DNeasy Blood and Tissue Kit was used for genomic DNA isolation. Using immunoSEQ, frozen genomic DNA was subjected to high-throughput TCRbeta CDR3 sequencing, a process that included PCR amplification, mapping, bias correction and internal controls. In the authors' own workflow: Productive rearrangements were retained, and unique TCRbeta sequences were defined by the CDR3 nucleotide sequence together with the V and J gene. A sequence counted as donor-reactive only if the sequence showed at least 5-fold expansion in CFSE-low cells compared with unstimulated pre-transplant cells and had a frequency of at least 0.01%. To ensure at least 90% detection power, minimum frequency thresholds were set for each subject based on that subject's lowest-template unstimulated sample. Jensen-Shannon divergence between the top 1000 TCRbeta sequences after and before transplant was used to measure repertoire turnover. Changes in detection of donor-reactive sequences were assessed with two-sided Fisher's exact tests. The clones in this table, taken by TCRdb from immuneACCESS, are in-frame only. Not every clone is retained; where verified, under half of the shortfall comes from an unresolved V gene, and the cause of the rest is unknown. That table is the source of V, J and clone size, and D and trimming were worked out from the DNA. For this sample there are 25,000 to 35,000 clones; about 93% appear just once. The ten most abundant clones make up 26% of the sample.

Taken from the germline V gene (reference sequence), the CDR1 and CDR2 loops are LNHDA and SQIVND. The trim is 7 bases for V and 7 bases for J, with a gap of 20 bases between the germline ends. Reading from cysteine to phenylalanine, the CDR3 counts 15 amino acids. Of all the DNA, just the CDR3 is kept, 45 bases in frame from base 1. The paper's findings and limits, for the study overall: Without allograft tissue specimens, donor-reactive T cells may have migrated into the graft rather than being deleted. Because of small, heterogeneous patient numbers and non-standardized post-transplant time points, the conclusions were only preliminary. When repertoire turnover was taken into account, detection of donor-reactive sequences was significantly reduced in 7 of 8 subjects for CD4 and in 8 of 8 subjects for CD8. A greater decline was seen for donor-reactive sequences than for third party-reactive sequences, suggesting partial antigen-specific deletion unrelated to withdrawal success. Circulating donor-reactive CD4 TCRbeta sequences fell significantly post-transplant in 5 of 8 subjects, irrespective of tolerance or HCV status. In two subjects, low numbers of available donor cells limited the measurable donor-reactive repertoire.

Sequenced material: CD8+ T cells from blood, taken 12 months after liver transplant. The sequence was collected from a human patient who received a liver transplant. After a transplant, some T cells may be of graft donor origin. The sequence links TRBV19 to TRBJ1-5, with a tentative D gene TRBD1 over 5 matching bases. The CDR3 protein: CASTPRDSGRQPQHF. The DNA sequence reads TGTGCCAGTACCCCCCGGGACTCCGGTCGGCAGCCCCAGCATTTT.